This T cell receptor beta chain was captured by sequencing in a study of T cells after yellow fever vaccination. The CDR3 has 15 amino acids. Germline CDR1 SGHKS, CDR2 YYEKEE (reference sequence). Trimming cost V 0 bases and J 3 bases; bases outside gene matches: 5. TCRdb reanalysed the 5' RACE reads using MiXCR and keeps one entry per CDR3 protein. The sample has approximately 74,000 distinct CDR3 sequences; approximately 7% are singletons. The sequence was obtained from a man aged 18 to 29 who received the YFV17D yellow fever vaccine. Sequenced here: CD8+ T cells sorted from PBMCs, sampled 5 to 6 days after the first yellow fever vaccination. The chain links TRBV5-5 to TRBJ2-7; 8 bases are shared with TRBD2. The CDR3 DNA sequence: TGTGCCAGCAGCTTGGCGGGCGGGGGGCTCTACGAGCAGTACTTC. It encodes CASSLAGGGLYEQYF.